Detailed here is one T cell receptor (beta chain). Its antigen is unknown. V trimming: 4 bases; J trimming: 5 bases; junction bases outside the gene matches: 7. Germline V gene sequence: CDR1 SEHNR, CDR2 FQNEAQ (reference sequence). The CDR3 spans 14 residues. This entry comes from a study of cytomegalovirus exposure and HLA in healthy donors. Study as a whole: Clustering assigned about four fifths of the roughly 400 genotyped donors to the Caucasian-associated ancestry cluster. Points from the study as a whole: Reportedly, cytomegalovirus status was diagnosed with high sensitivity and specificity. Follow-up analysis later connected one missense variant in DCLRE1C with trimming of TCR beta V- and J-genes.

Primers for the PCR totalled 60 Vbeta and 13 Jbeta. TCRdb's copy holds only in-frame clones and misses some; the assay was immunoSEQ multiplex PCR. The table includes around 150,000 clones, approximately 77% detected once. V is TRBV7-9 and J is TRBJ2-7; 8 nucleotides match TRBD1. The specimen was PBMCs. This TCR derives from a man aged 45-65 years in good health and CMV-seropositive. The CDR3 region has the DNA TGTGCCAGCAGCTCATCAGGACAGGGTCACGAGCAGTACTTC. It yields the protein CASSSSGQGHEQYF.